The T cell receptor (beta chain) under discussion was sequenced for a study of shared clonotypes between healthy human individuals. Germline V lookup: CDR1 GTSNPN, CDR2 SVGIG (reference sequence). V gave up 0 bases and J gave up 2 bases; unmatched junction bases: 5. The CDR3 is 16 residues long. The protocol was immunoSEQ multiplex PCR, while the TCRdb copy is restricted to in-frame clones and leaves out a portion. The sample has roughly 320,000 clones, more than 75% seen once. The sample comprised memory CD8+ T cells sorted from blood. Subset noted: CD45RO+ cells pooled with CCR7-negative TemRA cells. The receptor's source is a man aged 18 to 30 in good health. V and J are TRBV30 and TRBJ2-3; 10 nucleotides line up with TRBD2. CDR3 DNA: TGTGCCTGGAGTGTTATTCTAGCGGGGGACACAGATACGCAGTATTTT. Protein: CAWSVILAGDTDTQYF. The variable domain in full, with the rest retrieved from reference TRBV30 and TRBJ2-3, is SQTIHQWPATLVQPVGSPLSLECTVEGTSNPNLYWYRQAAGRGLQLLFYSVGIGQISSEVPQNLSASRPQDRQFILSSKKLLLSDSGFYLCAWSVILAGDTDTQYFGPGTRLTVL.